The T cell receptor beta chain under discussion was sequenced for a study of blood T cells in healthy people across ages. Losses at the gene ends were 1 base for V and 5 bases for J; bases not matched to a gene: 4. The germline V gene encodes CDR1 SGHVS and CDR2 FQNEAQ. CDR3 length: 15 amino acids. Study-wide results and limits: Among T cells, TCR beta diversity per million cells dropped roughly linearly as age rose.

A second PCR, run for about 7 to 11 cycles, used a sample-barcoded 5' primer plus a J-beta primer mix. Any given sample supplied a minimum of 3 million CDR3-containing paired-end reads. TCRdb processed the 5' RACE reads anew with MiXCR; each CDR3 protein has one entry. The table lists about 940,000 distinct CDR3 sequences, around 48% of them singletons, with around 15% in the top ten. Extraction yielded at least 6 micrograms of total RNA per sample. The sample holds many counts of this clonotype. Its antigen is unknown. The sequencing input was blood. V is TRBV7-8 and J is TRBJ2-1; 8 bases are a match to TRBD2. The TCR comes from a man aged 25 to 40 in good health. The CDR3 here is CASSLGSGAHNEQFF. The DNA of the CDR3 is TGTGCCAGCAGCTTAGGTAGCGGGGCCCACAATGAGCAGTTCTTC.